The table lists the clone carrying this T cell receptor (beta chain) with many counts. It was RNA transcripts that yielded the amplified TCR beta CDR3 regions. HTBI primers were the set used in a first-round RT-PCR of the TCR CDR3. From the multiplex PCR reads, TCRdb called clonotypes with MiXCR, one entry per CDR3 protein. The repertoire has about 260,000 distinct CDR3 sequences, less than 30% of them found once; the top ten carry 25% to 30%. Exclusion of patients followed from uncontrolled infection, other autoimmune disease, pregnancy or lactation. Clinicians diagnosed patients from clinical symptoms, serum thyroxine and TRAb, thyroid ultrasound and orbital computed tomography. The record originates from a study of T cells in Graves' hyperthyroidism and ophthalmopathy. Germline V gene data show CDR1 as SQVTM and CDR2 as ANQGSEA. The V gene end was trimmed by 6 bases and the J gene end by 4 bases; junction bases not matched to a gene: 9. This CDR3 comprises 14 residues.

The sequence was obtained from a man between 35 and 55 years old with Graves' hyperthyroidism that later progressed to Graves' ophthalmopathy. The sequencing input was blood. The chain links TRBV29-1 to TRBJ1-1; 9 bases line up with TRBD1. CDR3 DNA: TGCAGCGTAAAACAGGGGGCGCGGTTCACTGAAGCTTTCTTT. Translated, it gives CSVKQGARFTEAFF.